The 2 T cell receptor beta chains below were found in one sample sequenced in a study of cytomegalovirus exposure and HLA in healthy donors. With 60 Vbeta and 13 Jbeta primers, the PCR was carried out. Clones were sequenced by immunoSEQ multiplex PCR, and TCRdb holds only the in-frame ones, with some missing. The sample data list about 130,000 clones. The specimen sequenced was PBMCs. These receptors were obtained from a middle-aged woman in good health and CMV-seronegative.

The rearrangement links TRBV5-4 to TRBJ1-1; D gene unclear. CDR1 and CDR2 (germline): SGHNT, YYREEE (reference sequence). CDR3 size: 12 residues. The V end lost 5 bases, the J end lost 2 bases, and 7 bases lay between the germline ends. The CDR3 DNA reads as TGTGCCAGCAGTCGTCCCAACACTGAAGCTTTCTTT. This gives the protein CASSRPNTEAFF.

This chain links TRBV5-1 with TRBJ2-3; D might be TRBD1 (5 bases). V was clipped by 4 bases and J by 1 base, with 10 bases between them. Germline-derived CDR1 and CDR2 are SGHRS and YFSETQ. The CDR3 runs to 14 residues. The CDR3 DNA sequence: TGCGCCAGCAGCCGGATAGGGGGCACAGATACGCAGTATTTT. Amino acids: CASSRIGGTDTQYF.